Given below is one T cell receptor beta chain in context. Its target is not known. The PCR used 60 Vbeta and 13 Jbeta primers. The data were produced by immunoSEQ multiplex PCR, yet TCRdb's version contains in-frame clones alone and is incomplete. Counted here are some 110,000 clones, more than 60% occurring once; the ten biggest clones make up approximately 2.2%. The source of the sample is a study of cytomegalovirus exposure and HLA in healthy donors. The wider study: Findings of an earlier analysis included around 120 million unique TCR beta sequences from 200 million or so T cells.

Findings of the study overall: Reported performance of the classifier showed diagnosis of cytomegalovirus status with high specificity and sensitivity. Several of the most significant clusters appeared linked to common viral pathogens, based on a later analysis. Indistinguishable V segments, including TRBV6-2 and TRBV6-3, were excluded.

The CDR3 covers 16 residues. V lost 6 bases to trimming and J lost 0 bases; unmatched junction nucleotides: 8. Germline V gene sequence: CDR1 SGHRS, CDR2 YFSETQ. The source of this sequence is a man aged 25 to 40 in good health and CMV-seronegative. Sample: PBMCs. This sequence joins TRBV5-1 and TRBJ2-3, with 9 bases aligning to TRBD2. CDR3 coding DNA: TGCGCCAGCACCCCCGCGCTAGCGGGGAGCACAGATACGCAGTATTTT. This translates into CASTPALAGSTDTQYF.